This TCR beta chain emerged from a study of T cells after yellow fever vaccination. The study, taken as a whole, reports: After the booster, 96% of CD4 and about nine tenths of CD8 primary-response clones were re-detected.

In germline, CDR1 is SGHTA, CDR2 FQGNSA. The CDR3 is 15 amino acids. The V segment lost 1 base and the J segment 2 bases; nucleotides outside the gene matches: 1. UMIs and a universal primer site were added when TCR cDNA was made by 5'RACE template switching. TCRdb analysed the 5' RACE reads with MiXCR anew, one entry per CDR3 protein. The data show nearly 550,000 distinct CDR3 sequences, 15% to 20% seen once. This clonotype was observed many times. Its cognate antigen is unknown. The chain has TRBV7-2 and TRBJ2-7, with 11 bases identical to TRBD1. The receptor was isolated from a man aged 30 to 39 who received the YFV17D yellow fever vaccine. The source material was PBMCs, sampled 15 days after the yellow fever booster vaccination. DNA for the CDR3: TGTGCCAGCAGCTTAGAGGGACAGGGGGCCTACGAGCAGTACTTC. Translation: CASSLEGQGAYEQYF.